This TCR beta chain emerged from a study of cytomegalovirus exposure and HLA in healthy donors. Points from the study as a whole: As a later analysis showed, several of the most significant clusters appeared to be linked to common viral pathogens. Of the V segments, some could not be distinguished, including TRBV6-2 and TRBV6-3, and were excluded. Later analysis indicated greater clonal expansion among HLA-associated TCR beta chains than among equally common other chains. Segments of the TCR beta V type were, in most cases, productive about 90% or about 30% of the time in an earlier analysis.

Note on this clone: The antigen is undetermined.

Researchers ran the PCR with 60 Vbeta and 13 Jbeta primers. The assay was immunoSEQ multiplex PCR, and TCRdb's table has in-frame clones only and misses some. The sample totals about 62,000 clones. Germline trimming cut 3 bases from V and 6 bases from J; bases unmatched to any gene: 9. Germline CDR1 reads GTSNPN; CDR2 reads SVGIG (reference sequence). This CDR3 region has 14 residues. The chain joins TRBV30 to TRBJ2-5, with 8 bases that match TRBD2. The clonotype originates from a man aged 25 to 40 in good health and CMV-seropositive. What was sequenced was PBMCs. CDR3 amino acids: CAWRGTREKKTQYF. The CDR3 region has the DNA TGTGCCTGGAGGGGGACTAGAGAAAAAAAGACCCAGTACTTC.